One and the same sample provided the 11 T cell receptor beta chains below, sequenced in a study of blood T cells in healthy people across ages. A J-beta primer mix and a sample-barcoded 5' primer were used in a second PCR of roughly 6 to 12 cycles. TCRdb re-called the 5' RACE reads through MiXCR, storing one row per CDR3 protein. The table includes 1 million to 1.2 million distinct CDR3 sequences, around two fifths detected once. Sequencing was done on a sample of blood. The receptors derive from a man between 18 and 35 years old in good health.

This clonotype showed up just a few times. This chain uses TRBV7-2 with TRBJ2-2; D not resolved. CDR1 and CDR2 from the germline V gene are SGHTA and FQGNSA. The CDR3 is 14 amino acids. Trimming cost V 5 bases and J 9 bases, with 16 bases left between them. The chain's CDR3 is CASSLDPDRRELFF. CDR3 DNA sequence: TGTGCCAGCAGCCTAGACCCGGACCGCCGGGAGCTGTTTTTT.

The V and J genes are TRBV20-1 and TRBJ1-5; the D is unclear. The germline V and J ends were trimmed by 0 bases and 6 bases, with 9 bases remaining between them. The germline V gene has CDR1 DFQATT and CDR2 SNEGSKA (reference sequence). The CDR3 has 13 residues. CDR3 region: CSARDRVGQPQHF. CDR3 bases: TGCAGTGCTAGAGATCGGGTTGGTCAGCCCCAGCATTTT.

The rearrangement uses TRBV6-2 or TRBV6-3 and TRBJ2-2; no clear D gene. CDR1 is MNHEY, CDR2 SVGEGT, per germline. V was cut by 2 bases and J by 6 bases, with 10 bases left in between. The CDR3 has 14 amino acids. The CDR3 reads CASSYRSEAGELFF. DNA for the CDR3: TGTGCCAGCAGTTACCGGTCCGAGGCCGGGGAGCTGTTTTTT.

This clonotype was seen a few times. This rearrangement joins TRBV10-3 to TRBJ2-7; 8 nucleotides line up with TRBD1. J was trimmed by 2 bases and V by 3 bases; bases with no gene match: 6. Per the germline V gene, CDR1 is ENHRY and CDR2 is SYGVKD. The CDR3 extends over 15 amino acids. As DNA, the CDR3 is TGTGCCATCAGTGACCTGGGACAGGACACCTACGAGCAGTACTTC. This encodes CAISDLGQDTYEQYF.

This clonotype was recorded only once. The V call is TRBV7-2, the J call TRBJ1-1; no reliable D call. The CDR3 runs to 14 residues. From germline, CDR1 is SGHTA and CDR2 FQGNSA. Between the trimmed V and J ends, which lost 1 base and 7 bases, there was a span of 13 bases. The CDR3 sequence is CASSLGGVRFEAFF. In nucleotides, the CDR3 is TGTGCCAGCAGCTTAGGTGGGGTAAGGTTTGAAGCTTTCTTT. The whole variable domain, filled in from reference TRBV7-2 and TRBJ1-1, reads GAGVSQSPSNKVTEKGKDVELRCDPISGHTALYWYRQSLGQGLEFLIYFQGNSAPDKSGLPSDRFSAERTGGSVSTLTIQRTQQEDSAVYLCASSLGGVRFEAFFGQGTRLTVV.

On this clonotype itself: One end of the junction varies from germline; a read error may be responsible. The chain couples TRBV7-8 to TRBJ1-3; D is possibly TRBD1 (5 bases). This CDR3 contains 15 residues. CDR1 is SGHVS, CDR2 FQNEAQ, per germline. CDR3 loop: CASSPQEGAGNTVYF. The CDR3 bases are TGTGCCAGCAGCCCACAGGAGGGTGCAGGAAACACCGTATATTTT. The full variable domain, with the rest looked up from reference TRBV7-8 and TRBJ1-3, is GAGVSQSPRYKVAKRGQDVALRCDPISGHVSLFWYQQALGQGPEFLTYFQNEAQLDKSGLPSDRFFAERPEGSVSTLKIQRTQQEDSAVYLCASSPQEGAGNTVYFGEGSWLTVV.

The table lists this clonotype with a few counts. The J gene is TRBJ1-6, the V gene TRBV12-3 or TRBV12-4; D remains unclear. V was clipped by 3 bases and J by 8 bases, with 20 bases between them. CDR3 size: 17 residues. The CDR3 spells CASSFGVGEGVDSPLHF. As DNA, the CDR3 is TGTGCCAGCAGTTTCGGGGTGGGTGAAGGAGTTGATTCACCCCTCCACTTT.

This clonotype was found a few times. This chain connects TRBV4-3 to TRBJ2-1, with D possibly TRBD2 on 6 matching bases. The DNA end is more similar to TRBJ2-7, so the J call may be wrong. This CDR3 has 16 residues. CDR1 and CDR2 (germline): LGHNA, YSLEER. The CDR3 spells CASSQVTGEDNNEQYF. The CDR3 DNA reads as TGCGCCAGCAGCCAAGTAACCGGGGAGGACAACAATGAGCAGTACTTC.

Here the CDR3 reads CASSQGQGYQETQYF. In DNA form, the CDR3 reads TGCGCCAGCAGCCAAGGCCAGGGGTACCAAGAGACCCAGTACTTC. V usage is TRBV4-1 and J usage is TRBJ2-5; weak D call: TRBD1 (6 bases). The CDR3 totals 15 residues. Germline loops: CDR1 MGHRA, CDR2 YSYEKL. Deletions cut 1 base from V and 0 bases from J, with 9 bases between.

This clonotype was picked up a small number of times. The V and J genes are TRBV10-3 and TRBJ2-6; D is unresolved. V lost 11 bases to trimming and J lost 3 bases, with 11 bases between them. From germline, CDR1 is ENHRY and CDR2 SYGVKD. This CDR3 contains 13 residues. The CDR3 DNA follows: TGTGCCGTGACGGGCGATGGGGCCAACGTCCTGACTTTC. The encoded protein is CAVTGDGANVLTF.

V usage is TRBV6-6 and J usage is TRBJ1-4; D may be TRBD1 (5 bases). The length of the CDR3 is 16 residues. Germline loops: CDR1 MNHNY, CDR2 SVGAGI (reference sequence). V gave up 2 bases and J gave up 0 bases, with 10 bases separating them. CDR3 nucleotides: TGTGCCAGCAGTTACCGGGACGCAGCAACTAATGAAAAACTGTTTTTT. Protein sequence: CASSYRDAATNEKLFF.